The 16 T cell receptor beta chains given below trace back to one sample, sequenced in a study of identical twins. TCRdb processed the 5' RACE reads anew with MiXCR; each CDR3 protein has one entry. The table records roughly 570,000 distinct CDR3 sequences, more than 9% of them present only once. This same sample was also taken into another study, of yellow fever vaccine responses in identical twins.

The sequenced material came from PBMCs. The source of these receptors is a woman in her late teens or twenties in good health.

In nucleotides, the CDR3 is TGCAGTGCTAGAGTAGTCGGGGCTCCTTTGCAGCCCCAGCATTTT. Its translation is CSARVVGAPLQPQHF. This chain links TRBV20-1 with TRBJ1-5; D may be TRBD1 (5 bases). With 1 base removed from V and 7 bases from J, the gap between germline ends came to 17 bases. Germline assignment: CDR1 DFQATT and CDR2 SNEGSKA (reference sequence). This CDR3 contains 15 residues.

The chain has TRBV20-1 and TRBJ1-5, with D possibly being TRBD1 (6 bases). Trimming stripped 3 bases from V and 2 bases from J, with 11 bases between. Germline V gene sequence: CDR1 DFQATT, CDR2 SNEGSKA (reference sequence). The CDR3 length is 14 residues. In DNA, the CDR3 is TGCAGTGCTAGCGGGGGGGCCGGCAATCAGCCCCAGCATTTT. Protein product: CSASGGAGNQPQHF.

The chain recombines TRBV21-1 with TRBJ2-1; the D call of TRBD1 is as the table states it, not checked on the DNA. TRBV21-1 is noted as a pseudogene. The CDR3 length is 22 residues. CDR3 in DNA: TGTGCCAGCAGCCGAGGGAGACGGGGACAGGGGGCCCGTGGCCCAACCTACAATGAGCAGTTCTTC. It encodes CASSRGRRGQGARGPTYNEQFF.

V usage is TRBV9 and J usage is TRBJ2-5; no clear D. Germline CDR1 is SGDLS and CDR2 is YYNGEE. V lost 0 bases to trimming and J lost 2 bases, with 8 bases between them. The length of the CDR3 is 14 residues. The CDR3 DNA is TGTGCCAGCAGCGTAGAGGGCCAGCAAGAGACCCAGTACTTC. The encoded protein is CASSVEGQQETQYF.

This clonotype was seen at least ten times. The J gene is TRBJ1-5, the V gene TRBV7-9, with D tentatively TRBD1 (5 bases). The CDR3 contains 15 residues. Trimming shortened V by 5 bases and J by 2 bases, and 13 bases separated the two germline ends. Germline loops: CDR1 SEHNR, CDR2 FQNEAQ (reference sequence). The DNA for the CDR3 is TGTGCCAGCAGCCCCAGTGCGGGGGGCAATCAGCCCCAGCATTTT. It is translated as CASSPSAGGNQPQHF.

This clonotype was seen many times. The rearrangement uses TRBV3-1 and TRBJ1-5; D not resolved. This CDR3 is built from 16 residues. The germline V gene encodes CDR1 LGHDT and CDR2 YNNKEL (reference sequence). V was trimmed by 0 bases and J by 7 bases, leaving 16 bases between them. In DNA, the CDR3 is TGTGCCAGCAGCCAAGATGGACCACTTATAAACCAGCCCCAGCATTTT. Its protein product is CASSQDGPLINQPQHF.

This clonotype has just a few counts. This rearrangement joins TRBV19 to TRBJ2-1; 9 bases align to TRBD1. Germline V gene data show CDR1 as LNHDA and CDR2 as SQIVND (reference sequence). CDR3 length: 15 residues. With 3 bases clipped from V and 7 bases from J, the junction kept 7 bases outside the gene matches. The CDR3 region has the DNA TGTGCCAGTAGTATCAGAGGACAGGGGCGGAATGAGCAGTTCTTC. The encoded protein is CASSIRGQGRNEQFF.

There are a few counts of this clonotype. J is TRBJ2-2 and V is TRBV6-2 or TRBV6-3, with a weak D call TRBD1 (7 bases). Germline CDR1 is MNHEY and CDR2 is SVGEGT. The germline V and J ends were trimmed by 2 bases and 4 bases, with 23 bases remaining between them. The length of the CDR3 is 19 residues. The CDR3 loop reads CASSYREGARRERTGELFF. In nucleotides, the CDR3 is TGTGCCAGCAGTTACCGTGAGGGGGCGAGGAGGGAGCGCACCGGGGAGCTGTTTTTT.

The chain carries TRBV28 and TRBJ1-5, with 9 bases identical to TRBD1. Looked up from germline, CDR1 is MDHEN and CDR2 is SYDVKM. V lost 6 bases and J lost 2; bases outside the gene matches: 5. The CDR3 extends over 15 amino acids. CDR3 in DNA: TGTGCCAGCAGGACACAGGGGGCCGGCAATCAGCCCCAGCATTTT. Translated, it gives CASRTQGAGNQPQHF. Looking up the rest from reference TRBV28 and TRBJ1-5 gives the full variable domain: DVKVTQSSRYLVKRTGEKVFLECVQDMDHENMFWYRQDPGLGLRLIYFSYDVKMKEKGDIPEGYSVSREKKERFSLILESASTNQTSMYLCASRTQGAGNQPQHFGDGTRLSIL.

This clonotype was seen ten or more times. The J gene is TRBJ2-4, the V gene TRBV3-1; weak D call: TRBD2 (5 bases). CDR1 and CDR2 (germline): LGHDT, YNNKEL (reference sequence). Trimming took off 3 bases at V and 8 bases at J, with 14 bases between the two ends. The CDR3 totals 14 residues. As DNA, the CDR3 is TGTGCCAGCAGCCATGGAGGACTGGCCTACATTCAGTACTTC. Translated: CASSHGGLAYIQYF.

This clonotype was recorded at least ten times. J is TRBJ2-1 and V is TRBV3-1, with TRBD2 matching over 15 bases. Trimming took 4 bases from V and 5 from J; bases not matched to a gene: 9. Looked up from germline, CDR1 is LGHDT and CDR2 is YNNKEL (reference sequence). CDR3 length: 18 amino acids. CDR3 sequence: CASSRPLGLAGGHNEQFF. As DNA, the CDR3 is TGTGCCAGCAGCCGACCCTTGGGACTAGCGGGGGGCCACAATGAGCAGTTCTTC.

The chain couples TRBV5-1 to TRBJ2-1; D possibly uses TRBD1 or TRBD2 (6 bases each). Germline V gene lookup returns CDR1 SGHRS and CDR2 YFSETQ. V lost 6 bases to trimming and J lost 0 bases, with 16 bases between them. The CDR3 covers 16 residues. The CDR3 loop reads CASIPGAGHSYNEQFF. In nucleotides, the CDR3 is TGCGCCAGCATCCCGGGGGCGGGACACTCCTACAATGAGCAGTTCTTC.

The rearrangement links TRBV12-3 or TRBV12-4 to TRBJ2-1; tentatively, D is TRBD1 (6 bases). The CDR3 sequence is 16 residues long. The V and J ends lost 4 bases and 1 base respectively, with 14 bases between them. Written as DNA, the CDR3 is TGTGCCAGCAGTTACAGGGCTACCCCATCCTACAATGAGCAGTTCTTC. Translation: CASSYRATPSYNEQFF.

This chain links TRBV3-1 with TRBJ2-7; the D gene is possibly TRBD2 (6 bases). Germline-derived CDR1 and CDR2 are LGHDT and YNNKEL (reference sequence). CDR3 size: 13 residues. Deletions cut 5 bases from V and 6 bases from J, with 14 bases between. The CDR3 DNA reads TGTGCCAGCAGCAAGAGGGGAGGCGGCGAGCAGTACTTC. This codes for CASSKRGGGEQYF.

This clonotype showed up many times. The CDR3 loop reads CASSKTGLLAKNIQYF. CDR3 in DNA: TGTGCCAGCTCTAAAACGGGACTTCTGGCCAAAAACATTCAGTACTTC. The V call is TRBV6-1, the J call TRBJ2-4; the D gene is possibly TRBD2 (6 bases). The CDR3 length is 16 residues. Trimming removed 8 bases at V and 1 base at J, with 18 bases between. Germline-derived CDR1 and CDR2 are MNHNS and SASEGT.

For this clonotype: A read error may be the cause here, since a much bigger clone is one base away. The chain couples TRBV29-1 to TRBJ2-1; perhaps D is TRBD1 or TRBD2 (7 bases each). The ends were cut back, 1 base at V and 9 bases at J, with 19 bases in the middle. The CDR3 runs 15 residues. Germline V gives CDR1 SQVTM, CDR2 ANQGSEA. CDR3 nucleotides: TGCAGCGTTGAAGGGACTCAGACAGGGAGGGTTGAGCAGTTCTTC. It translates to CSVEGTQTGRVEQFF.